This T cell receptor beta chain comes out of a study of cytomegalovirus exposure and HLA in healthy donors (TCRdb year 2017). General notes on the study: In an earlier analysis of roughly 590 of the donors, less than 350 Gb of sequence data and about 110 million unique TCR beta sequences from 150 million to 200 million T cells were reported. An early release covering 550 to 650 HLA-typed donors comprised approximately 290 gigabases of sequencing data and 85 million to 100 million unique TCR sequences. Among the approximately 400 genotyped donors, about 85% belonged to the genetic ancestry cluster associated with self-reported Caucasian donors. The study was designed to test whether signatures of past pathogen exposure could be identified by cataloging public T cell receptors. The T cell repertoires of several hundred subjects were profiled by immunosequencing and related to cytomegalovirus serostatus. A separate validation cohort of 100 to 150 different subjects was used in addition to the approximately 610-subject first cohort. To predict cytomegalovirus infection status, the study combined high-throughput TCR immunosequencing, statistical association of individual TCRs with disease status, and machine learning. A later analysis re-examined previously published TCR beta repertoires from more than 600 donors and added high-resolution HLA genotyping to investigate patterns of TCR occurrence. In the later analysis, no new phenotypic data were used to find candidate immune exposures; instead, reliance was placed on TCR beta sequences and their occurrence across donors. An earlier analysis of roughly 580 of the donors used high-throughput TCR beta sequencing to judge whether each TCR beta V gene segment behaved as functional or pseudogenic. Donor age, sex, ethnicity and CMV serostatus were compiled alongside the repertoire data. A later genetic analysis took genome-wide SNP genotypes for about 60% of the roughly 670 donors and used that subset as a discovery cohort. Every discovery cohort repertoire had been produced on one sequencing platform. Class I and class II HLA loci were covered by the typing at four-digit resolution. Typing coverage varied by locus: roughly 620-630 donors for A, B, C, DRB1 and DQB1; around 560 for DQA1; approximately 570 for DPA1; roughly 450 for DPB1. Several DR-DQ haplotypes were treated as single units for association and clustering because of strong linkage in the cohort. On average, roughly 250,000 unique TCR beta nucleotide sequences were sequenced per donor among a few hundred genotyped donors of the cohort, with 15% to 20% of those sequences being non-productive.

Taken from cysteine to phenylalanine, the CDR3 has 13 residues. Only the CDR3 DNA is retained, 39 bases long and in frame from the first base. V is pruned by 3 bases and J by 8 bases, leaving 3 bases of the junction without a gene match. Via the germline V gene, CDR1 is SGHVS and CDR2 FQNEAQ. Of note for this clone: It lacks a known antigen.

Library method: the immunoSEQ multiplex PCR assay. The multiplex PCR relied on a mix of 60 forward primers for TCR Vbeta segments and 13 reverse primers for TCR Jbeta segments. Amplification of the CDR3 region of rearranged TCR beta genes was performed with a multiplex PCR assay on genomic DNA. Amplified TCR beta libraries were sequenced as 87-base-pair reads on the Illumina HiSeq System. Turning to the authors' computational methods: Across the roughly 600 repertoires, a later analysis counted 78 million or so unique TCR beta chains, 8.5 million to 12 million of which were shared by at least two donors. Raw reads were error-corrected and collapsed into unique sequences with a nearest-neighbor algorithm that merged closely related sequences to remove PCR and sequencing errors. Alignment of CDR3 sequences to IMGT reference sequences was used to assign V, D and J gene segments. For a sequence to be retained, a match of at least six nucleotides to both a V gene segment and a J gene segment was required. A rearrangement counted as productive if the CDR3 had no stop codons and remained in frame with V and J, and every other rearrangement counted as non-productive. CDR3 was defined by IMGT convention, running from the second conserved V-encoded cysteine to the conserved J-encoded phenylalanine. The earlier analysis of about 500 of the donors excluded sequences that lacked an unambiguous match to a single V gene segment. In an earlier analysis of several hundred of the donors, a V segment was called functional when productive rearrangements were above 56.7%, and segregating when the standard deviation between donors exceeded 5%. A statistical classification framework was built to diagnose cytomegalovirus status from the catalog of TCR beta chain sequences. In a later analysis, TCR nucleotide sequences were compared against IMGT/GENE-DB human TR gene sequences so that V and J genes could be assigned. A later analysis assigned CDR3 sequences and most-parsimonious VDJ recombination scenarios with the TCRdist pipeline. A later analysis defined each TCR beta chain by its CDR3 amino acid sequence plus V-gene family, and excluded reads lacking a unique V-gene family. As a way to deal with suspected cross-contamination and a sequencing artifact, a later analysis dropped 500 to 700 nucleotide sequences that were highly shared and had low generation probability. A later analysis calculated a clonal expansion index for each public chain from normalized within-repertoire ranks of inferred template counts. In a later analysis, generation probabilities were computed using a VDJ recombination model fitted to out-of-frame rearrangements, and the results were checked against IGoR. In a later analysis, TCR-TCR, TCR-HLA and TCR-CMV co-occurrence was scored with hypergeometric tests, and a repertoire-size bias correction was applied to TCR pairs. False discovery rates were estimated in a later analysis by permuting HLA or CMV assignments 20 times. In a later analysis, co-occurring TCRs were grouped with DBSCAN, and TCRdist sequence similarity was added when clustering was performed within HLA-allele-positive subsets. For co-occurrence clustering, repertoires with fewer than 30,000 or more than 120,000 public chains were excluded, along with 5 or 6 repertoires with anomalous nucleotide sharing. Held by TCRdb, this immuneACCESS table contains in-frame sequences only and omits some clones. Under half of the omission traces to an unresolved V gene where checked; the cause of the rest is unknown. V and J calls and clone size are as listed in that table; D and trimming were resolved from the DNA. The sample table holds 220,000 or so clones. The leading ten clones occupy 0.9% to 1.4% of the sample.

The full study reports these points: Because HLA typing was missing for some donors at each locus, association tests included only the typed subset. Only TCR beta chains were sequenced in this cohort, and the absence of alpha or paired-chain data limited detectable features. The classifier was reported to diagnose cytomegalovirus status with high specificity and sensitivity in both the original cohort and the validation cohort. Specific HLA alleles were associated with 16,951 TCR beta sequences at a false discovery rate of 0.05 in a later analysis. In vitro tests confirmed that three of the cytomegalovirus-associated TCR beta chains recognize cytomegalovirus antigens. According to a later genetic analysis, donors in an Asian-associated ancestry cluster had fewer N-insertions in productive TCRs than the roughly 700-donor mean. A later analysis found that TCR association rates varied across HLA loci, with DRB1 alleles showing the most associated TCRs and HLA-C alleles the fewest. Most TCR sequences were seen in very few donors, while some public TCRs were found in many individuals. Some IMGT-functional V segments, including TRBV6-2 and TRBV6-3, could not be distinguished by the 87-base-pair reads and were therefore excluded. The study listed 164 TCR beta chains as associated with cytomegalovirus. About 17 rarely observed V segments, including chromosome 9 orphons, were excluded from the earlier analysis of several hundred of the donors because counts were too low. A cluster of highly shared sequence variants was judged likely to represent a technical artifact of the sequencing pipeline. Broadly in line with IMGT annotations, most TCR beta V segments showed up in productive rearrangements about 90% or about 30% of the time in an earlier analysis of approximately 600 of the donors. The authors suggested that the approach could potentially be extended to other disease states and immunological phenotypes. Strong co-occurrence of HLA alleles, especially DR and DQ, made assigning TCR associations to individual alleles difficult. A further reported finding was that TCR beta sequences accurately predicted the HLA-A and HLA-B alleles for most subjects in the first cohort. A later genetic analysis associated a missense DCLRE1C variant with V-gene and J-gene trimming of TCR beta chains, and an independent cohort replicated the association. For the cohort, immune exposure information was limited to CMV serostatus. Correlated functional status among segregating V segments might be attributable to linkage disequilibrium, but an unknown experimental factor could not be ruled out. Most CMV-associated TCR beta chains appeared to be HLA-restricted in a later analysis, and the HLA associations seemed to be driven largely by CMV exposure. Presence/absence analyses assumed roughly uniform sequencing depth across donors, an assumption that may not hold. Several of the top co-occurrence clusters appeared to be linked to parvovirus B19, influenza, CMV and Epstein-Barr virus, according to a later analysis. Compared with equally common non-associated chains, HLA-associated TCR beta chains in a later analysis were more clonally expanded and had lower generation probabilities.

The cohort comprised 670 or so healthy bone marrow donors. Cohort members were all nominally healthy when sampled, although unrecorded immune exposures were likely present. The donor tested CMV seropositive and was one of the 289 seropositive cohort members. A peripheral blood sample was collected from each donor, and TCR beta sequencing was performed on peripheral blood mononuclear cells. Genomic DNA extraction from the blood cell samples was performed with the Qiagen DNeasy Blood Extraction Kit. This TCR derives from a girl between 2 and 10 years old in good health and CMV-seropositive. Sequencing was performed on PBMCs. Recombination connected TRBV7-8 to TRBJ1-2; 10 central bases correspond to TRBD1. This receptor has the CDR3 CASSLGTGDGYTF. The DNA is TGTGCCAGCAGCTTGGGGACAGGGGACGGCTACACCTTC.